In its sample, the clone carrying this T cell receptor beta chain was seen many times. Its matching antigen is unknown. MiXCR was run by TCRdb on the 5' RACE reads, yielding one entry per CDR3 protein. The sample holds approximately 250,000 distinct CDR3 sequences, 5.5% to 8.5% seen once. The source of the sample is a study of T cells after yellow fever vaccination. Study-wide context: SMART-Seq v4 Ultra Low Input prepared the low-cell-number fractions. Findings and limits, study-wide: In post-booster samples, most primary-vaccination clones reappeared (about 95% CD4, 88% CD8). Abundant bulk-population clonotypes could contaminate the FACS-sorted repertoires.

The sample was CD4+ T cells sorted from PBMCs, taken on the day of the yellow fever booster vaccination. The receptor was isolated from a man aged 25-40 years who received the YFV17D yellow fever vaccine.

The CDR3 nucleotides are TGCGCCAGCAGCCATCACGGACGGAAACAAGAGACCCAGTACTTC. Translated, it gives CASSHHGRKQETQYF. This chain joins TRBV4-3 and TRBJ2-5; D gene uncertain. Per the germline V gene, CDR1 is LGHNA and CDR2 is YSLEER. Trimming pared 3 bases from V and 2 bases from J, leaving 13 bases between. The CDR3 is made up of 15 amino acids.